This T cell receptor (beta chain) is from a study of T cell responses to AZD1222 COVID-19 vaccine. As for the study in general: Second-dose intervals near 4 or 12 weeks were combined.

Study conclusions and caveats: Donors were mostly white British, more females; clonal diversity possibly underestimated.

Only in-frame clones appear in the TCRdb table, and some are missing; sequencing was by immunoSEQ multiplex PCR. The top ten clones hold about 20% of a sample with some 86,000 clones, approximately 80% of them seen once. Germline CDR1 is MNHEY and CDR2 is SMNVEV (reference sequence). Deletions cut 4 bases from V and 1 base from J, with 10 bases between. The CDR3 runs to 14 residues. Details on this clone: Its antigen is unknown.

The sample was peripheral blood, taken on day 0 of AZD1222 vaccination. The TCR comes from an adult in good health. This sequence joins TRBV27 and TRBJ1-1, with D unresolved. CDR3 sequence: CASSWEGRNTEAFF. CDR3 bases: TGTGCCAGCAGTTGGGAAGGCAGGAACACTGAAGCTTTCTTT.